This TCR beta chain was retrieved from a study of neoadjuvant anti-PD-1 for oral cavity cancer. Study-level points and caveats: TCR analyses covered only a few patients per response group. PBMC Gini-index clonality exceeded responders' in non-responders post-nivolumab.

Method: immunoSEQ multiplex PCR; TCRdb's copy keeps in-frame clones and lacks some. The data show about 68,000 clones, roughly 85% seen once. Germline V gene data show CDR1 as SGHDN and CDR2 as FVKESK. With 0 bases removed from V and 7 bases from J, the gap between germline ends came to 7 bases. This CDR3 contains 12 residues. About this clone: Its antigen is as yet unknown. This sample includes further DNA sequences coding for the same CDR3.

Time point in this sample: after neoadjuvant nivolumab, at surgical resection. These oral cavity squamous cell carcinomas were HPV-negative and locally advanced. No culture or expansion preceded analysis of these blood cells. This material consisted of PBMCs, taken after nivolumab (anti-PD-1) treatment. V is TRBV14 and J is TRBJ2-7; D uncertain. The TCR originated in a person aged 35-79 years with oral cavity squamous cell carcinoma. Here the CDR3 reads CASSQEVGEQYF. The CDR3 DNA follows: TGTGCCAGCAGCCAAGAAGTTGGGGAGCAGTACTTC.